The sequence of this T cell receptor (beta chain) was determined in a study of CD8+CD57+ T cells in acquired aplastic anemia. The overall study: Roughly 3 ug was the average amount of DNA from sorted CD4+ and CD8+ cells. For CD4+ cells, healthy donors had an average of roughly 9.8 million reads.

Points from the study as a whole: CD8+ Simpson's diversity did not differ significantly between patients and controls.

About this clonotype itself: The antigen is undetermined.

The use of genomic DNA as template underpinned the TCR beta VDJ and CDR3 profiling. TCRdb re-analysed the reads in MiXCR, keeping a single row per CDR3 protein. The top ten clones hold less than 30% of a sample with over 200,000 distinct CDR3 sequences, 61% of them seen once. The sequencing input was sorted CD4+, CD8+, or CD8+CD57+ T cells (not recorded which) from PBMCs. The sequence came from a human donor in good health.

The DNA of the CDR3 is TGTGCCACCAGGGACCGGGGAGGGAGCGTCACAGATACGCAGTATTTT. This gives the protein CATRDRGGSVTDTQYF. This chain joins TRBV15 and TRBJ2-3; 7 nucleotides match TRBD2. Per the germline V gene, CDR1 is LNHNV and CDR2 is YYDKDF (reference sequence). The length of the CDR3 is 16 residues. The J segment lost 2 bases and the V segment lost 6 bases, leaving 11 bases of the junction unmatched.